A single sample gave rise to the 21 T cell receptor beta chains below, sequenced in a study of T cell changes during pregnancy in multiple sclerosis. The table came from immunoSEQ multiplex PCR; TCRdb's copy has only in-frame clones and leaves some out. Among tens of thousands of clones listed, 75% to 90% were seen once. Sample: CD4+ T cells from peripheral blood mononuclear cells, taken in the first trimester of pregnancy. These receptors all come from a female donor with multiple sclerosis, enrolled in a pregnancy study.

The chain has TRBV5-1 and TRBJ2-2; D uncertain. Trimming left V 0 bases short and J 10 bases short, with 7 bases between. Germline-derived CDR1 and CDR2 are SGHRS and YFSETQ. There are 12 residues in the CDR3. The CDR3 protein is CASSLVGEELFF. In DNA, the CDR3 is TGCGCCAGCAGCTTGGTGGGCGAGGAGCTGTTTTTT.

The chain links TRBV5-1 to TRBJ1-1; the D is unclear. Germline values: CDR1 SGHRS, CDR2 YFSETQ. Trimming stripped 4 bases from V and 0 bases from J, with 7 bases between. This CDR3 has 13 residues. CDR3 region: CASSGQMNTEAFF. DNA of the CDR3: TGCGCCAGCAGCGGGCAGATGAACACTGAAGCTTTCTTT.

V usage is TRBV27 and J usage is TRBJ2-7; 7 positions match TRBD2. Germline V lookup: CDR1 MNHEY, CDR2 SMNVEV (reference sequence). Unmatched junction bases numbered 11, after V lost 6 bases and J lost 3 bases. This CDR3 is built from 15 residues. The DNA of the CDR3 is TGTGCCAGCAGCCCGCTAGGGACTATTAACTACGAGCAGTACTTC. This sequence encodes CASSPLGTINYEQYF.

The CDR3 sequence is CASRRSNYGYTF. In DNA, the CDR3 is TGTGCCAGCAGGAGGAGTAACTATGGCTACACCTTC. The chain joins TRBV6-1 to TRBJ1-2; no firm D call. This CDR3 is built from 12 residues. Looked up from germline, CDR1 is MNHNS and CDR2 is SASEGT. V lost 6 bases, J lost 1 base, and 6 bases lay in between.

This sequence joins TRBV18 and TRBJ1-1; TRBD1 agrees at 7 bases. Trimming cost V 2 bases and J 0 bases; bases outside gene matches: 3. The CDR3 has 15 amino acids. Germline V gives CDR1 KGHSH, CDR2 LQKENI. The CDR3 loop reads CASSPEGAMNTEAFF. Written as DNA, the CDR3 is TGTGCCAGCTCACCAGAGGGGGCGATGAACACTGAAGCTTTCTTT.

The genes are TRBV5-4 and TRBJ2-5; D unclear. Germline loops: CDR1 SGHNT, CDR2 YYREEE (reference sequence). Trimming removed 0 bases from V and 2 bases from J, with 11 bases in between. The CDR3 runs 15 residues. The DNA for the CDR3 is TGTGCCAGCAGCTTGGCCTTTGGGCATCAAGAGACCCAGTACTTC. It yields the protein CASSLAFGHQETQYF.

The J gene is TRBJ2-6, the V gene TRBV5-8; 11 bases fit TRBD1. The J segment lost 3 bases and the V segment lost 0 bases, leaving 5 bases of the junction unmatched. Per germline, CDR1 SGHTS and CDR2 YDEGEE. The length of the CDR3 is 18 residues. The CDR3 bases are TGTGCCAGCAGCTTGGACTGGACAGGGGGCGGTGGGGCCAACGTCCTGACTTTC. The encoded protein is CASSLDWTGGGGANVLTF.

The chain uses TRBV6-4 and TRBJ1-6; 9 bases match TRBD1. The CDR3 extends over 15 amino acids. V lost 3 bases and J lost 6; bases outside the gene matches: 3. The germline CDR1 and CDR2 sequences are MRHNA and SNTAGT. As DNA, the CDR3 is TGTGCCAGCAGTGAGGGACAGGGAATTAATTCACCCCTCCACTTT. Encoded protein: CASSEGQGINSPLHF.

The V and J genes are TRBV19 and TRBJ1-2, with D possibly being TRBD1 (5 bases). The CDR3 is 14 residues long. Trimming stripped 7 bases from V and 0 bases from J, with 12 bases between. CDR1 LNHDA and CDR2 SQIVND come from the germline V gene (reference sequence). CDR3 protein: CASTPGGANYGYTF. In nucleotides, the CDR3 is TGTGCCAGTACCCCGGGGGGGGCTAACTATGGCTACACCTTC.

For the CDR3, the DNA is TGTGCCAGCAGCGGAGGTCGGGAGCTGTTTTTT. Its protein is CASSGGRELFF. The rearrangement links TRBV5-4 to TRBJ2-2, with D possibly matching TRBD2 (5 bases). Germline lookup yields CDR1 SGHNT and CDR2 YYREEE (reference sequence). The CDR3 runs 11 residues. Deletions cut 4 bases from V and 9 bases from J, with 7 bases between.

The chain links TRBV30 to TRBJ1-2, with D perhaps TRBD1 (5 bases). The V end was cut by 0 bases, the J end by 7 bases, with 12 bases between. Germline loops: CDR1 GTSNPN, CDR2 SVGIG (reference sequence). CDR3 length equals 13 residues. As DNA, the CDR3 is TGTGCCTGGAGTGTAGGGGCGGTGTCTGGCTACACCTTC. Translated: CAWSVGAVSGYTF.

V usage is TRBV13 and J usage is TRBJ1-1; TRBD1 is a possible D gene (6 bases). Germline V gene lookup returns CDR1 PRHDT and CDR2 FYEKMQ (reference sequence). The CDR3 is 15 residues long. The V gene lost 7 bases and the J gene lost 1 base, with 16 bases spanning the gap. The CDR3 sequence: CASTFSDRSNTEAFF. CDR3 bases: TGTGCCAGCACCTTTTCCGACAGGTCGAACACTGAAGCTTTCTTT.

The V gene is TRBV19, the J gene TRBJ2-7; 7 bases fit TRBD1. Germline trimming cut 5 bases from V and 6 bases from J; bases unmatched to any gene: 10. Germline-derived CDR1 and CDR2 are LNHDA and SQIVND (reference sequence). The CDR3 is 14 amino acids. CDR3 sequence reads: CASSPPGQTAEQYF. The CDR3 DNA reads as TGTGCCAGTAGTCCTCCGGGACAGACCGCCGAGCAGTACTTC.

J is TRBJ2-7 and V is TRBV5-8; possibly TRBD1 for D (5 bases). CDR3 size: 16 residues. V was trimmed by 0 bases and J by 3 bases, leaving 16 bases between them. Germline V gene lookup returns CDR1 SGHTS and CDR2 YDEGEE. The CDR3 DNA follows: TGTGCCAGCAGCTTGGCCCCAGGGATATCCTTCTACGAGCAGTACTTC. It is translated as CASSLAPGISFYEQYF.

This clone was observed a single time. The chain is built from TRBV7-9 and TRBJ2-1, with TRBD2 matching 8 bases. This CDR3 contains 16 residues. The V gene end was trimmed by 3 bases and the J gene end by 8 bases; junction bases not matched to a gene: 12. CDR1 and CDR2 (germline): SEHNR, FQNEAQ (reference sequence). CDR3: CASSFPQRESEYEQFF. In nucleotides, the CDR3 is TGTGCCAGCAGCTTTCCCCAGCGGGAGTCGGAGTATGAGCAGTTCTTC.

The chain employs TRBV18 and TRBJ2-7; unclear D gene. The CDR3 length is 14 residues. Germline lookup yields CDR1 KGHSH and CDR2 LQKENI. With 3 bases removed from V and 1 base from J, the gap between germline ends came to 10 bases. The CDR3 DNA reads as TGTGCCAGCTCACCGGCCCCCGGGTCCTACGAGCAGTACTTC. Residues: CASSPAPGSYEQYF.

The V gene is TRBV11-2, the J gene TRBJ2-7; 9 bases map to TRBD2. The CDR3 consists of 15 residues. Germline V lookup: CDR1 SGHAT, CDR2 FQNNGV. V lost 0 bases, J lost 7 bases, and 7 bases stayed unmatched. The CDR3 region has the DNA TGTGCCAGCAGCTTAGAAGCCGGGACTAGCCAGGAGCAGTACTTC. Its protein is CASSLEAGTSQEQYF.

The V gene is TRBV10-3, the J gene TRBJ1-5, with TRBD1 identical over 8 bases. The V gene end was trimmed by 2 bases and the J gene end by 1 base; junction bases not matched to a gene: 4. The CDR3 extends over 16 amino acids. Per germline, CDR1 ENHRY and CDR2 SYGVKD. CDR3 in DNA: TGTGCCATCAGTGAGGCGGGACAGGCGAGCAATCAGCCCCAGCATTTT. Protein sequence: CAISEAGQASNQPQHF.

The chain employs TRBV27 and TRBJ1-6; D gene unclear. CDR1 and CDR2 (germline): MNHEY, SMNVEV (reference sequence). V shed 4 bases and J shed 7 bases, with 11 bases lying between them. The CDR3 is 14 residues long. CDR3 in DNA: TGTGCCAGCAGTTCTAGTCGGATCAATTCACCCCTCCACTTT. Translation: CASSSSRINSPLHF.

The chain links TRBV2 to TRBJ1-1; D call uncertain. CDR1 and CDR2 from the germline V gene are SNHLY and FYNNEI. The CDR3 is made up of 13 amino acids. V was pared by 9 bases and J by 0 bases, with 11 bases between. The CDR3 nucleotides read TGTGCCAGTAATACGGGAATGAACACTGAAGCTTTCTTT. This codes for CASNTGMNTEAFF.

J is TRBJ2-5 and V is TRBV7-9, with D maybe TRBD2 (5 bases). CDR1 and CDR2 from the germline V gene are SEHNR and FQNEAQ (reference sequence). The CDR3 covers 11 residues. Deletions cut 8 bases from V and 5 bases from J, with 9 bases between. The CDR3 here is CASEGEETQYF. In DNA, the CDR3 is TGTGCCAGCGAGGGAGAGGAGACCCAGTACTTC.